This is a list of T cell receptor beta chains from one sample in a study of type 1 regulatory T cells. Each CDR3 protein is one row after TCRdb ran MiXCR on the reads. The table includes about 68,000 distinct CDR3 sequences, 63% detected once. Their antigens are not known. The sequenced material came from cultured T cells, either the whole culture or a sorted T cell fraction (not recorded which). These receptors were obtained from a human donor in good health. CDR3s include the opening cysteine and the closing phenylalanine or tryptophan. D genes are given only for firm matches.

CDR3: CASSSRTSGSRYEQYF
D: TRBD2
V: TRBV12-3/TRBV12-4

CDR3: CATSRDSLAYEQYF
D: .
V: TRBV15

CDR3: CSVLSLTTDTQYF
D: .
V: TRBV20-1

CDR3: CASTVEGGYGYTF
D: .
V: TRBV6-1

CDR3: CSAFGLAADNEQFF
D: TRBD2
V: TRBV20-1

CDR3: CASVLGATGELFF
D: .
V: TRBV10-2

CDR3: CASEKTNRNDEQYF
D: .
V: TRBV28

CDR3: CASTGQGVNEQFF
D: TRBD1
V: TRBV2

CDR3: CSARGLAGQQDEQFF
D: TRBD2
V: TRBV20-1

CDR3: CASSPSRGSVEQFF
D: .
V: TRBV18

CDR3: CSALTDGSGNNEQFF
D: TRBD2
V: TRBV20-1

CDR3: CSAITGGPNTEAFF
D: TRBD1
V: TRBV20-1

CDR3: CASSLGIEAFF
D: .
V: TRBV12-3/TRBV12-4

CDR3: CASSLSGPAGNTIYF
D: .
V: TRBV5-1

CDR3: CASSNSAGVNEQYF
D: .
V: TRBV12-1

CDR3: CASSVETGGYEQYF
D: TRBD1
V: TRBV9

CDR3: CASSPAQSNTGELFF
D: .
V: TRBV18

CDR3: CASSRGGPTDTQYF
D: TRBD1
V: TRBV6-6

CDR3: CASSPGLASSYEQYF
D: TRBD2
V: TRBV18

CDR3: CASSYLRTSIHNEQFF
D: TRBD2
V: TRBV6-5

CDR3: CASSEERYNEQFF
D: .
V: TRBV2

CDR3: CASSEARGSTDTQYF
D: .
V: TRBV2

CDR3: CAISAILAGGPGNEQFF
D: TRBD2
V: TRBV10-3

CDR3: CASSPGDYGYTF
D: .
V: TRBV5-1

CDR3: CAIRQGDNSPLHF
D: TRBD1
V: TRBV10-3

CDR3: CASSLGSLVQYF
D: .
V: TRBV7-2

CDR3: CSAPKAASTDTQYF
D: .
V: TRBV20-1

CDR3: CASSYGLAPREQYF
D: .
V: TRBV5-6

CDR3: CASNSAGGQGKDMQYF
D: TRBD2
V: TRBV7-9

CDR3: CASSPQTGDYGYTF
D: TRBD1
V: TRBV18

CDR3: CASSSRTSGYTGELFF
D: TRBD2
V: TRBV5-4

CDR3: CASSRRGGGELFF
D: .
V: TRBV7-2

CDR3: CASSEGGLYEQYF
D: .
V: TRBV18

CDR3: CSARDPRPYNEQFF
D: .
V: TRBV20-1

CDR3: CSVVLTSGISDTQYF
D: TRBD2
V: TRBV29-1

CDR3: CASSVVRSGRPGELFF
D: TRBD2
V: TRBV9

CDR3: CSASPLGLAGGMKTDTQYF
D: TRBD2
V: TRBV20-1

CDR3: CASSPGRGLTGELFF
D: .
V: TRBV5-5

CDR3: CSATPRGAVNTEAFF
D: .
V: TRBV20-1

CDR3: CAISAPGAYEQYF
D: .
V: TRBV10-3

CDR3: CASSVALPGRRGYTF
D: .
V: TRBV9

CDR3: CSARTGAGQTQYF
D: TRBD1
V: TRBV20-1